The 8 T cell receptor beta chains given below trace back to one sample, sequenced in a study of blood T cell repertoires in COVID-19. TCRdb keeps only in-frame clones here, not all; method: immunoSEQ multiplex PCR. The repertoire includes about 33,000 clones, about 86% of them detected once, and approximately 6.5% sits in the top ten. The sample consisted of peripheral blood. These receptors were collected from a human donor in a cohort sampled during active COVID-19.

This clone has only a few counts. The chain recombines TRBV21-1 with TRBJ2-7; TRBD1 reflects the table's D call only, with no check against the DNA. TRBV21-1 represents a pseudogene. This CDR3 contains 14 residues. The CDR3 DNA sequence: TGTGCCAGCAGCAACGGGACATCGTCCTACGAGCAGTACTTC. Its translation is CASSNGTSSYEQYF.

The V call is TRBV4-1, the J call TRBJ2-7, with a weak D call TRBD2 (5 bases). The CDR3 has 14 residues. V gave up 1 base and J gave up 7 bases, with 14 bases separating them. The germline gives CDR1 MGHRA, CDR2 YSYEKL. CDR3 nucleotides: TGCGCCAGCAGCCAAGCCCATGGGGAGATGGAGCAGTACTTC. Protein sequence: CASSQAHGEMEQYF.

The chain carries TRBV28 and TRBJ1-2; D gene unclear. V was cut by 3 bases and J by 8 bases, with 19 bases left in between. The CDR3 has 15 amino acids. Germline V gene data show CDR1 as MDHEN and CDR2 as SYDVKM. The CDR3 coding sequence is TGTGCCAGCAGTTTGCCTGGACGGCCGGGGAGGGGCTACACCTTC. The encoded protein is CASSLPGRPGRGYTF.

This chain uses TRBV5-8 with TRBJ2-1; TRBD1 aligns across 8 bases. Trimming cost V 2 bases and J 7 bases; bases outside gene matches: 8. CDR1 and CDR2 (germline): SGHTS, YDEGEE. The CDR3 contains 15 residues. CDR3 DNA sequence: TGTGCCAGCAGCTTTACGGACAGGGTTCGGAATGAGCAGTTCTTC. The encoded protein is CASSFTDRVRNEQFF. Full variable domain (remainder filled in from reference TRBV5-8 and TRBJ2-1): EAGVTQSPTHLIKTRGQQATLRCSPISGHTSVYWYQQALGLGLQFLLWYDEGEERNRGNFPPRFSGRQFPNYSSELNVNALELEDSALYLCASSFTDRVRNEQFFGPGTRLTVL.

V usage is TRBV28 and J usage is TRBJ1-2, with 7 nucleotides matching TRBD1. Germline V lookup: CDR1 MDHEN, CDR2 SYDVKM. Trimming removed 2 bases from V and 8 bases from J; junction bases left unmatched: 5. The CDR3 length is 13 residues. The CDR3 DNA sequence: TGTGCCAGCAGTTTACGCCAGGGGGGCGGCTACACCTTC. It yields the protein CASSLRQGGGYTF.

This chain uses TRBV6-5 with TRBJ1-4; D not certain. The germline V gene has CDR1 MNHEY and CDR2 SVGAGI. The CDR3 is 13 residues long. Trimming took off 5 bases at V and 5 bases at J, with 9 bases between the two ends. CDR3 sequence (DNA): TGTGCCAGCAGTCCTTGGCTCAATGAAAAACTGTTTTTT. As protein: CASSPWLNEKLFF.

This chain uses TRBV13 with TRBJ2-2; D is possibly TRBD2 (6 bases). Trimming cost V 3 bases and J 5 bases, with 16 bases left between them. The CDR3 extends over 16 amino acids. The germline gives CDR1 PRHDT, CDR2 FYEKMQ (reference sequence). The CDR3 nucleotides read TGTGCCAGCAGCTTGGGCCAAAAGGGGAGGACCGGGGAGCTGTTTTTT. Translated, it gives CASSLGQKGRTGELFF. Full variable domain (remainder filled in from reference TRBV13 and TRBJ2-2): AAGVIQSPRHLIKEKRETATLKCYPIPRHDTVYWYQQGPGQDPQFLISFYEKMQSDKGSIPDRFSAQQFSDYHSELNMSSLELGDSALYFCASSLGQKGRTGELFFGEGSRLTVL.

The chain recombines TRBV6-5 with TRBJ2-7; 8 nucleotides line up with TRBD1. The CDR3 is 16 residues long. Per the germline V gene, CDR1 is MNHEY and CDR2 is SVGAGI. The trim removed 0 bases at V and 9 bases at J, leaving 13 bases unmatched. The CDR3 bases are TGTGCCAGCAGTTACTCCGGACAGGGATTGGGAAGTAGGCAGTACTTC. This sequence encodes CASSYSGQGLGSRQYF.